The present entry profiles one TCR beta chain with its context. What it recognizes is unknown. Germline lookup yields CDR1 MNHEY and CDR2 SMNVEV (reference sequence). This CDR3 has 15 residues. Trimming removed 5 bases at V and 0 bases at J, with 14 bases between. This record comes from a study of blood T cells in healthy people across ages. Findings and caveats of the study: Roughly linear declines in TCR beta diversity per million T cells occurred with age.

A sample-barcoded 5' primer and a J-beta primer mix were used in a second PCR of roughly 6 to 11 cycles. A template-switch adaptor containing 12 random nucleotides labeled each cDNA molecule. From the 5' RACE reads, TCRdb called clonotypes with MiXCR, one entry per CDR3 protein. Of about 1.4 million distinct CDR3 sequences listed, approximately 60% are singletons. In terms of origin and age, donors were healthy Caucasian individuals from Russia aged roughly 6 to 90. Researchers report isolating at least 6.5 million PBMCs per sample. The receptor's source is a man younger than 30 in good health. The sample comprised blood. This chain connects TRBV27 to TRBJ2-7, with D possibly matching TRBD2 (5 bases). The chain's CDR3 is CASSTDGVNSYEQYF. The DNA of the CDR3 is TGTGCCAGCAGTACCGACGGGGTGAACTCCTACGAGCAGTACTTC.